This TCR beta chain was identified during a study of PD-1 blockade in classical Hodgkin lymphoma (dated by TCRdb to the early 2020s). Notes on the research overall: Nivolumab dosing was 3 mg/kg intravenously every 2 weeks, continuing until either disease progression or unacceptable toxicity. To define a peripheral blood immune signature of response to PD-1 blockade in classical Hodgkin lymphoma, the study combined TCR beta sequencing with CyTOF.

This specimen's time point label, interpreted: cycle 4 day 1 (C4D1), after 5 to 7 weeks of nivolumab. Every trial patient had relapsed following autologous stem cell transplantation, and prior brentuximab vedotin exposure was what differed among cohorts A, B and C. The trial cohort comprised some 60 patients with relapsed/refractory classical Hodgkin lymphoma whose best overall responses were complete response, partial response or progressive disease. In the multi-cohort phase II CheckMate 205 trial, trial patients received single-agent nivolumab. An independent review committee assessed best overall response by applying the 2007 International Working Group response criteria. Trial PBMCs were obtained immediately prior to nivolumab initiation (C1D1) and on therapy at cycle 2 day 1 and cycle 4 day 1. Peripheral blood was collected in 8 mL Vacutainer Cell Preparation Tubes, from which PBMCs were isolated by centrifugation and then cryopreserved.

Study-wide findings and limitations: The study was limited to a single clinical trial cohort, and causes of repertoire differences, possibly disease activity or prior therapy, remained undefined. Baseline diversity similar to that of newly diagnosed patients was observed in trial patients achieving complete response, whereas significantly lower diversity was observed in partial responders and progressors. A significant rise by C4D1 was seen in CD4+ but not CD8+ TCR diversity (p=0.0027 vs p=0.16), with the rise being most apparent in complete responders (p=0.02). Diversity was lower in patients who began nivolumab less than 1 year after ASCT, so these patients were left out of later analyses to avoid confounding by immune reconstitution. Baseline TCR diversity was reported as lower in newly diagnosed patients than in healthy donors, and lower still in relapsed/refractory patients.

The Qiagen DNeasy kit was used to extract genomic DNA from unsorted PBMCs and from the negatively selected CD4+ and CD8+ fractions. TCR beta CDR3 regions were amplified by immunoSEQ multiplex PCR using primers annealing to V and J segments. Amplification bias was minimized using a synthetic immune receptor repertoire, and residual bias was removed computationally after sequencing. The authors' pipeline ran thus. Custom Python scripts were used to quantify repertoire diversity as the Shannon entropy index. Unsorted, CD4+ and CD8+ repertoires were analyzed separately, except in combined analyses where CD4+ and CD8+ sequences were merged in silico. A clone counted as expanded when the clone's frequency after treatment rose at least 2-fold relative to C1D1, and clones undetected at baseline were given a pseudocount of 0.5. Singleton clones were defined as clones with 0 or 1 copy at C1D1, and non-singleton clones were defined as clones with 2 or more copies. By matching protein sequences in sorted samples from the same patient, clones expanded in unsorted samples were annotated as CD4+, CD8+ or unknown. Wilcoxon tests on paired samples were used to test changes in diversity from C1D1 to C4D1. TCRdb's version of the immuneACCESS table is confined to in-frame rearrangements and falls short of the full clone set. An unresolved V gene accounts for under half of the shortfall where checked; the remainder is of unknown origin. V and J calls and clone size are as listed in that table; D and trimming were resolved from the DNA. The sample table records roughly 86,000 clones; about 83% of these occur just once. The ten largest clonotypes hold 15% to 20% of the sample.

Of note for this clone: Its antigen remains unidentified. No much larger clonotype is one base removed from it; base qualities were not supplied.

Source: peripheral blood mononuclear cells (PBMCs), taken before the fourth cycle of nivolumab. This clonotype was sampled from a human donor with classical Hodgkin lymphoma.

The nucleotide sequence reads TGTGCCAGTAGTATTGGCAGCTCACGACTCTCTGGAAACACCATATATTTT. This codes for CASSIGSSRLSGNTIYF. In this chain, TRBV19 is recombined with TRBJ1-3; the D gene is not confidently resolved. V is shortened by 3 bases, J by 0 bases, and the region joining them spans 15 bases. Counted from cysteine to phenylalanine, this CDR3 has 17 amino acids. The sequence is cut down to CDR3 DNA, 51 bases in frame from base 1. CDR1 and CDR2 are drawn from the germline V gene (reference sequence): LNHDA, SQIVND.